One and the same sample provided the 5 T cell receptor beta chains below, sequenced in a study of T cells in Graves' hyperthyroidism and ophthalmopathy. Amplified TCR beta CDR3 regions derived from RNA transcripts. Researchers ran a first-round RT-PCR on the TCR CDR3 using the HTBI primer set. MiXCR, run by TCRdb on the multiplex PCR reads, gives a single entry per CDR3 protein. The sample includes more than 300,000 distinct CDR3 sequences, roughly 15% seen only once; the top ten take around a fifth. Sequenced input: blood. All receptors come from a woman aged 30 to 39 with Graves' ophthalmopathy.

This clonotype was counted at least ten times. The chain has TRBV20-1 and TRBJ1-4; TRBD1 might be the D (5 bases). V lost 0 bases and J lost 0, with 11 bases in between. Germline-derived CDR1 and CDR2 are DFQATT and SNEGSKA (reference sequence). The CDR3 spans 16 residues. The CDR3 sequence: CSARDKTVATNEKLFF. The CDR3 DNA reads TGCAGTGCTAGAGACAAGACAGTTGCAACTAATGAAAAACTGTTTTTT.

Many counts were recorded for this clonotype. The chain carries TRBV28 and TRBJ2-7, with 11 positions matching TRBD1. The CDR3 extends over 16 amino acids. The V segment lost 5 bases and the J segment 4 bases; nucleotides outside the gene matches: 10. Germline values: CDR1 MDHEN, CDR2 SYDVKM. The CDR3 is CASSQGRDRGEYEQYF. CDR3 DNA sequence: TGTGCCAGCAGTCAAGGGCGGGACAGGGGGGAATACGAGCAGTACTTC.

V usage is TRBV20-1 and J usage is TRBJ1-6, with no clear D. Trimming stripped 1 base from V and 13 bases from J, with 11 bases between. The V gene's germline CDR1 is DFQATT and CDR2 SNEGSKA (reference sequence). This CDR3 is built from 12 residues. The DNA of the CDR3 is TGCAGTGCTAGAGCCGAACTCGGGCCCCTCCACTTT. Its translation: CSARAELGPLHF.

This clonotype was found many times. The chain is built from TRBV20-1 and TRBJ2-3; 9 bases match TRBD2. CDR1 is DFQATT and CDR2 is SNEGSKA in the germline V gene (reference sequence). J lost 2 bases, V lost 5 bases, and 11 bases had no gene match. The CDR3 length is 16 residues. The CDR3 protein is CSADPKTSGFTDTQYF. CDR3 coding DNA: TGCAGTGCTGACCCTAAGACTAGCGGCTTCACAGATACGCAGTATTTT.

This clonotype was picked up a small number of times. The chain carries TRBV10-3 and TRBJ1-5; D is unresolved. This CDR3 is built from 15 residues. Trimming took 5 bases from V and 4 from J, leaving 15 bases between them. The germline CDR1 and CDR2 sequences are ENHRY and SYGVKD. The CDR3 protein is CAISSVGVRNQPQHF. CDR3 DNA: TGTGCCATCAGTTCCGTCGGGGTTCGGAATCAGCCCCAGCATTTT.